This T cell receptor (beta chain) stems from a study of shared clonotypes between healthy human individuals. Deep-level settings were used for running the assay. Researchers divided each subset's genomic DNA evenly across several immunoSEQ plates. Measured with immunoSEQ multiplex PCR; TCRdb has only the in-frame clones, and not every one. Of over 950,000 clones listed, roughly 80% are singletons. The CDR3 length is 13 residues. Germline V CDR1 and CDR2: MNHEY, SMNVEV (reference sequence). The ends were cut back, 6 bases at V and 3 bases at J, with 12 bases in the middle. Findings and limits, study-wide: Only blood underwent sampling, and tissue repertoires likely differ.

As to this clone: What it recognizes is unknown.

This clonotype was sampled from a man younger than 35 in good health. Some clones in this sample may be carry-over from other donors' samples. The chain joins TRBV27 to TRBJ2-7; no reliable D call. Sequencing was done on a sample of memory CD4+ T cells from PBMCs. Subset noted: CD45RA-negative fraction. The CDR3 region has the DNA TGTGCCAGCAGAAGTTATGGCGGCTACGAGCAGTACTTC. It yields the protein CASRSYGGYEQYF.